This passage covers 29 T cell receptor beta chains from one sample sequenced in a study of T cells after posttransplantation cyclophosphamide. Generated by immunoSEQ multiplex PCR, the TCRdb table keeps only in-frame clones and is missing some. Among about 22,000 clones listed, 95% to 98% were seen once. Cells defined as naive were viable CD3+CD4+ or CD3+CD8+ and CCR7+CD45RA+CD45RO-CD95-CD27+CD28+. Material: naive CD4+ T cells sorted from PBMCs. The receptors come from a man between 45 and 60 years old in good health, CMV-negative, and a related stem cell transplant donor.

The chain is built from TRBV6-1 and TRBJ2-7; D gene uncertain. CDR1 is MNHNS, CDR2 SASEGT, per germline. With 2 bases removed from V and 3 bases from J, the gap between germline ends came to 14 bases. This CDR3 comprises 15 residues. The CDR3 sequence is CASSESYGTNYEQYF. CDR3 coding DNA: TGTGCCAGCAGTGAATCGTATGGTACTAACTACGAGCAGTACTTC.

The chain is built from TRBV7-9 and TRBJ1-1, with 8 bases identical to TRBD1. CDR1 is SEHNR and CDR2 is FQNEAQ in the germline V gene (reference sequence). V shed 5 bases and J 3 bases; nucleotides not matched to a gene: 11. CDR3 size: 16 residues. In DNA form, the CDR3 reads TGTGCCAGCAGCAGAGCTCTGTCGGACAGGGACACTGAAGCTTTCTTT. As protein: CASSRALSDRDTEAFF.

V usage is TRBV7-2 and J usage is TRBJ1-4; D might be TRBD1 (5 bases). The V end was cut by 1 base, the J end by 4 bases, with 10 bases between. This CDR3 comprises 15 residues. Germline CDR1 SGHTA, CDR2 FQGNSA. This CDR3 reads CASSLDGGINEKLFF. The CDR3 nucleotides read TGTGCCAGCAGCTTAGATGGGGGGATTAATGAAAAACTGTTTTTT.

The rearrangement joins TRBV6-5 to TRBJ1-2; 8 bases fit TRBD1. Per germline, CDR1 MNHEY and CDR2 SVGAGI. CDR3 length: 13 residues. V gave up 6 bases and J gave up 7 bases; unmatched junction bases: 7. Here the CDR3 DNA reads TGTGCCAGCAGCGTGGACAGGGTATCTGGCTACACCTTC. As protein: CASSVDRVSGYTF.

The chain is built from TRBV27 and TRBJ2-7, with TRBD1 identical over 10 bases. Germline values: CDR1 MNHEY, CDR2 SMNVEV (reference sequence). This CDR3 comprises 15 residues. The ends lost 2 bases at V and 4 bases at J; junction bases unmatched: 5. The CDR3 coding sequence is TGTGCCAGCAGTTTAAAGGGACAGGGGATTTACGAGCAGTACTTC. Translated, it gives CASSLKGQGIYEQYF.

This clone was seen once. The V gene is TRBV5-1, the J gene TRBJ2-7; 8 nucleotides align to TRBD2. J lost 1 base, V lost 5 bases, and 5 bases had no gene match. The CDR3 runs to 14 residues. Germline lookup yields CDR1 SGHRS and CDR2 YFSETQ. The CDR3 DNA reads TGCGCCAGCAGTACTACTAGCGGATCCTACGAGCAGTACTTC. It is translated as CASSTTSGSYEQYF.

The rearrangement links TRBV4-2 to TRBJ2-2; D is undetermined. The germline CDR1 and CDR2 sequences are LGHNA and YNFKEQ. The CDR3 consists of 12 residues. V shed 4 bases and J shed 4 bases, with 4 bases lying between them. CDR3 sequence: CASSPSTGELFF. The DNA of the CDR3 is TGTGCCAGCAGCCCTTCCACCGGGGAGCTGTTTTTT.

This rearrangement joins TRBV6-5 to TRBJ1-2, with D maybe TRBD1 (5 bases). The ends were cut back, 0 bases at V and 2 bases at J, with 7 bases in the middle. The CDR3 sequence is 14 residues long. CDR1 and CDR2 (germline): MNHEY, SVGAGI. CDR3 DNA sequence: TGTGCCAGCAGTTACTCGAGACAGAACTATGGCTACACCTTC. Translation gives CASSYSRQNYGYTF.

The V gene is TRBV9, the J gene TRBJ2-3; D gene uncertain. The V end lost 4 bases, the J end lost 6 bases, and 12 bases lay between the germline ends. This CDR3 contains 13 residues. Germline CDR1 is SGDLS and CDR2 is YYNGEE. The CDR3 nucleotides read TGTGCCAGCAGCATTTCGTTCGGGGATACGCAGTATTTT. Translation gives CASSISFGDTQYF.

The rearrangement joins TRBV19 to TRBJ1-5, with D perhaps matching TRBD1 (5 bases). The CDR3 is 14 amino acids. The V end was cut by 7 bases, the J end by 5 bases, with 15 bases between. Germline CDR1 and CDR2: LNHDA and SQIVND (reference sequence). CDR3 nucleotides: TGTGCCAGTACCTTCCGACAGACTTATCAGCCCCAGCATTTT. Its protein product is CASTFRQTYQPQHF.

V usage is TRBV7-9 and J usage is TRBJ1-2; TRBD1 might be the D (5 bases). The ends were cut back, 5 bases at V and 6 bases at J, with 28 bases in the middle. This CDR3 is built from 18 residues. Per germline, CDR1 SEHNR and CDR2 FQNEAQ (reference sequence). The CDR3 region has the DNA TGTGCCAGCAGCCCTGGGGCATTCGAGGTCCACGATGGGGATGGCTACACCTTC. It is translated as CASSPGAFEVHDGDGYTF. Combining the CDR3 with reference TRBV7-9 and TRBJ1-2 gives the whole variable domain DTGVSQNPRHKITKRGQNVTFRCDPISEHNRLYWYRQTLGQGPEFLTYFQNEAQLEKSRLLSDRFSAERPKGSFSTLEIQRTEQGDSAMYLCASSPGAFEVHDGDGYTFGSGTRLTVV.

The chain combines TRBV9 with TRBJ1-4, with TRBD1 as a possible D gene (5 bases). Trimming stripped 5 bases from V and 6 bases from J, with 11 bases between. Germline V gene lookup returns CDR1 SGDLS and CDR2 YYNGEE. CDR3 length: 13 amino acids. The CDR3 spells CASSRGDYEKLFF. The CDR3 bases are TGTGCCAGCAGTCGGGGGGACTATGAAAAACTGTTTTTT.

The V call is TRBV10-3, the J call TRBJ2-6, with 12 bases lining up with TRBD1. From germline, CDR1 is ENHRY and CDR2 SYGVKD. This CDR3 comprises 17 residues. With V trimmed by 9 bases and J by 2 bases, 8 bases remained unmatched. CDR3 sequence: CAISGTGGATGANVLTF. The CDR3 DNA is TGTGCCATTTCCGGGACAGGGGGCGCAACTGGGGCCAACGTCCTGACTTTC.

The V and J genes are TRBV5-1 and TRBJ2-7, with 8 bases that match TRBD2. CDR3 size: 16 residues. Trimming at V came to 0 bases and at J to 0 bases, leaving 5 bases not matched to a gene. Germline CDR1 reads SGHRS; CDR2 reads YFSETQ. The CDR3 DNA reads TGCGCCAGCAGCTTGGGCGCTAGCGGGTTCTCCTACGAGCAGTACTTC. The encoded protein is CASSLGASGFSYEQYF. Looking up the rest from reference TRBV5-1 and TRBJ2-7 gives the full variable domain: KAGVTQTPRYLIKTRGQQVTLSCSPISGHRSVSWYQQTPGQGLQFLFEYFSETQRNKGNFPGRFSGRQFSNSRSEMNVSTLELGDSALYLCASSLGASGFSYEQYFGPGTRLTVT.

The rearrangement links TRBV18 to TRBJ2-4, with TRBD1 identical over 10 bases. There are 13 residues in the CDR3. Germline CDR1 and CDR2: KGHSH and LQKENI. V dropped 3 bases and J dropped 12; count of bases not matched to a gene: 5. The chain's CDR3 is CASSPLDRGGQYF. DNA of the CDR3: TGTGCCAGCTCACCTTTGGACAGGGGGGGTCAGTACTTC.

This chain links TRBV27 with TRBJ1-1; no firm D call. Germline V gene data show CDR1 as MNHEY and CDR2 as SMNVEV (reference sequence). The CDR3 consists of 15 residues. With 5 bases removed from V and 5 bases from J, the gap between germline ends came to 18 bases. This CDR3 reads CASSLRVMGKTEAFF. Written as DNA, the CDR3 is TGTGCCAGCAGTCTGAGGGTGATGGGGAAGACTGAAGCTTTCTTT.

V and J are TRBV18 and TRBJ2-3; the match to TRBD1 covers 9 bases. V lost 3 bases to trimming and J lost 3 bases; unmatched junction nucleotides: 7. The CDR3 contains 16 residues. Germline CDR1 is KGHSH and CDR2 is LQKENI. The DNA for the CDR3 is TGTGCCAGCTCACCGGATCGGGACAGGGCTACAGATACGCAGTATTTT. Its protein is CASSPDRDRATDTQYF.

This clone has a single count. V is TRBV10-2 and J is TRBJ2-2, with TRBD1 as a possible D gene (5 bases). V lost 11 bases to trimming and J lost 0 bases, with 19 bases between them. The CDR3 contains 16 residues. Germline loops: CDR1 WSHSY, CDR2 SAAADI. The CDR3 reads CAVSRRPGTNTGELFF. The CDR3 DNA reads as TGCGCCGTCAGCCGTCGGCCAGGGACGAACACCGGGGAGCTGTTTTTT.

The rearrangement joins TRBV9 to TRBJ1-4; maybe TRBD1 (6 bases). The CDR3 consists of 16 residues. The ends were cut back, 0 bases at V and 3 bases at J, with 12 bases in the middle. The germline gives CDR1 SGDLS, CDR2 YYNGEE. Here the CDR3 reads CASSVAQGHPNEKLFF. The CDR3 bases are TGTGCCAGCAGCGTAGCTCAGGGACATCCTAATGAAAAACTGTTTTTT.

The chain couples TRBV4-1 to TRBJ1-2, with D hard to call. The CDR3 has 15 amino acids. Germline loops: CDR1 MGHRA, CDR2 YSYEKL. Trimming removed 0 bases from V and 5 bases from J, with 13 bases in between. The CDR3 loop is CASSQDLLAPYGYTF. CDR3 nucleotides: TGCGCCAGCAGCCAAGATCTCCTAGCACCTTATGGCTACACCTTC.

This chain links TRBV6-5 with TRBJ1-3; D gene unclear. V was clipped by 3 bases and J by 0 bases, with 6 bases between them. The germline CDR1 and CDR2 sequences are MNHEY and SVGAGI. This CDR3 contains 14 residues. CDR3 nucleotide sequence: TGTGCCAGCAGTTATTCCCGCTCTGGAAACACCATATATTTT. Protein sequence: CASSYSRSGNTIYF.

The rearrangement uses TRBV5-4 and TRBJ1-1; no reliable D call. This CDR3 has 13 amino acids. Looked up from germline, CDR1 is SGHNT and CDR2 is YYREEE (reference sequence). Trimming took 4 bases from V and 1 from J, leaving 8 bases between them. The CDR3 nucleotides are TGTGCCAGCAGCGGTGTCGGGAACACTGAAGCTTTCTTT. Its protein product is CASSGVGNTEAFF.

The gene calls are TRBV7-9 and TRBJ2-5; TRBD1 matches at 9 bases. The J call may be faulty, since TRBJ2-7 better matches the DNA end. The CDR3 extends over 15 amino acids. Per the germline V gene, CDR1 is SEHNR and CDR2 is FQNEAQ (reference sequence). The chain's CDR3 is CASSPRGTGIYEQYF. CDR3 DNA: TGTGCCAGCAGCCCTAGGGGGACAGGGATTTACGAGCAGTACTTC.

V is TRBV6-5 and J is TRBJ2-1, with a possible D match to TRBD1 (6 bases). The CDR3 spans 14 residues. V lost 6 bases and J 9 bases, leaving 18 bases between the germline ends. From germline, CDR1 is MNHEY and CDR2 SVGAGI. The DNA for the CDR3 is TGTGCCAGCAGCCGCCTAACAGGGTTCGGTGAGCAGTTCTTC. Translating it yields CASSRLTGFGEQFF.

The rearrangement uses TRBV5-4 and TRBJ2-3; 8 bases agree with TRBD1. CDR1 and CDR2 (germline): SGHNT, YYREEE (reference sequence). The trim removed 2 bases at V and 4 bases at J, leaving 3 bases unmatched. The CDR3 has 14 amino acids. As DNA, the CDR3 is TGTGCCAGCAGCTTTGGCAGGGGGCCAGATACGCAGTATTTT. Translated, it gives CASSFGRGPDTQYF.

This CDR3 reads CASSPAWGDQPQHF. The CDR3 DNA reads as TGTGCCAGCAGCCCCGCGTGGGGAGATCAGCCCCAGCATTTT. This rearrangement joins TRBV7-2 to TRBJ1-5; D call uncertain. The CDR3 runs to 14 residues. The V and J ends lost 5 bases and 5 bases respectively, with 13 bases between them. Per the germline V gene, CDR1 is SGHTA and CDR2 is FQGNSA. The variable domain in full, with the rest retrieved from reference TRBV7-2 and TRBJ1-5, is GAGVSQSPSNKVTEKGKDVELRCDPISGHTALYWYRQSLGQGLEFLIYFQGNSAPDKSGLPSDRFSAERTGGSVSTLTIQRTQQEDSAVYLCASSPAWGDQPQHFGDGTRLSIL.

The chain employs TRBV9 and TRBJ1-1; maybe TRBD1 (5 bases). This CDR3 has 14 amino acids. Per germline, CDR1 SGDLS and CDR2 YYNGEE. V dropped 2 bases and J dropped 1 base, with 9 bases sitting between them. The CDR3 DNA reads TGTGCCAGCAGCGTTGCGGGGCAGAACACTGAAGCTTTCTTT. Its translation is CASSVAGQNTEAFF.

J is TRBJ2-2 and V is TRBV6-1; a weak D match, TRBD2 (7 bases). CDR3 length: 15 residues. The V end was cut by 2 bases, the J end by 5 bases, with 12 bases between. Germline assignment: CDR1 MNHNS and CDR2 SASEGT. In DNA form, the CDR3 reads TGTGCCAGCAGTGAAATCGGGGGGCCGACCGGGGAGCTGTTTTTT. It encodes CASSEIGGPTGELFF.

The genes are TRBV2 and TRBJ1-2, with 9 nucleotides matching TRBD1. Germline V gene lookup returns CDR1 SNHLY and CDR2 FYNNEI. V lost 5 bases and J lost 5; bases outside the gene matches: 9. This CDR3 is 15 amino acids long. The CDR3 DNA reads TGTGCCAGCAGTTCCCAACCGGGACAGGGATATGGCTACACCTTC. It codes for CASSSQPGQGYGYTF.